Below, 28 T cell receptor beta chains from the same sample are listed, as sequenced in a study of cytomegalovirus exposure and HLA in healthy donors. Clones were read by immunoSEQ multiplex PCR, and TCRdb kept only the in-frame ones, dropping some. The table has 150,000 to 200,000 clones, around nine tenths seen once. Sequenced input: PBMCs. These TCRs come from a woman in her 30s in good health and CMV-seronegative.

This chain connects TRBV14 to TRBJ2-3; D is ambiguous. The ends were cut back, 1 base at V and 6 bases at J, with 8 bases in the middle. The CDR3 is made up of 13 amino acids. Looked up from germline, CDR1 is SGHDN and CDR2 is FVKESK. CDR3 in amino acids: CASSQGLQDTQYF. CDR3 coding DNA: TGTGCCAGCAGCCAAGGTCTTCAGGATACGCAGTATTTT.

V gene TRBV6-4 combines with J gene TRBJ2-1, with 12 bases that match TRBD2. The CDR3 is 15 amino acids. V gave up 6 bases and J gave up 6 bases; unmatched junction bases: 6. Germline CDR1 and CDR2: MRHNA and SNTAGT. The CDR3: CASSLTSGGFNEQFF. DNA for the CDR3: TGTGCCAGCAGCCTGACTAGCGGGGGCTTCAATGAGCAGTTCTTC.

The V gene is TRBV18, the J gene TRBJ1-2; TRBD1 agrees at 12 bases. Germline V gene lookup returns CDR1 KGHSH and CDR2 LQKENI. The CDR3 spans 16 residues. V lost 2 bases and J lost 4; bases outside the gene matches: 5. For the CDR3, the DNA is TGTGCCAGCTCACCATGGGACAGGGGGCTAGGCTATGGCTACACCTTC. Its translation: CASSPWDRGLGYGYTF.

The chain carries TRBV6-1 and TRBJ1-2; D perhaps matches TRBD1 (6 bases). Trimming took off 4 bases at V and 3 bases at J, with 12 bases between the two ends. This CDR3 contains 14 residues. Germline assignment: CDR1 MNHNS and CDR2 SASEGT. The CDR3 reads CASSVGHSYYGYTF. The CDR3 DNA reads as TGTGCCAGCAGTGTGGGACACTCCTACTATGGCTACACCTTC.

The rearrangement uses TRBV11-3 and TRBJ2-1, with TRBD1 matching over 8 bases. The CDR3 spans 15 residues. The V gene's germline CDR1 is SGHNT and CDR2 YENEEA. V lost 5 bases, J lost 1 base, and 4 bases stayed unmatched. In DNA, the CDR3 is TGTGCCAGCAGCCTCGGACAGGGATCCTACAATGAGCAGTTCTTC. Translation gives CASSLGQGSYNEQFF.

The CDR3 here is CASGPRQNLVNNEQFF. The CDR3 nucleotides read TGTGCTAGTGGTCCGCGACAGAATCTAGTGAACAATGAGCAGTTCTTC. The chain uses TRBV12-5 and TRBJ2-1; TRBD1 might be the D (5 bases). Germline V lookup: CDR1 LGHNT, CDR2 FRNRAP. V gave up 5 bases and J gave up 5 bases, with 19 bases separating them. This CDR3 region has 16 residues.

Notes on this clone: The sample carries other DNA sequences with the same CDR3. The V call is TRBV29-1, the J call TRBJ2-1; the match to TRBD2 covers 9 bases. The CDR3 is made up of 14 amino acids. Germline CDR1 is SQVTM and CDR2 is ANQGSEA. V was pared by 4 bases and J by 4 bases, with 5 bases of the junction left unmatched. The CDR3 spells CSVVRTSEYNEQFF. CDR3 DNA sequence: TGCAGCGTTGTCAGGACTAGCGAATACAATGAGCAGTTCTTC.

The CDR3 nucleotides read TGTGCCAGTAGTATGTACCTTGGGGGGGAAAGGGTGTACAATGAGCAGTTCTTC. Amino acids: CASSMYLGGERVYNEQFF. This chain uses TRBV19 with TRBJ2-1; 7 bases are a match to TRBD2. The CDR3 contains 18 residues. Germline lookup yields CDR1 LNHDA and CDR2 SQIVND (reference sequence). V trimming: 3 bases; J trimming: 4 bases; junction bases outside the gene matches: 15.

V is TRBV4-3 and J is TRBJ2-1, with 9 bases that match TRBD2. The CDR3 is 15 residues long. Germline V gene lookup returns CDR1 LGHNA and CDR2 YSLEER. V shed 1 base, J shed 6 bases, and the junction held 4 bases outside the gene matches. The chain's CDR3 is CASSQGRGGFNEQFF. In DNA form, the CDR3 reads TGCGCCAGCAGCCAAGGGCGGGGGGGTTTCAATGAGCAGTTCTTC.

There are a few counts of this clone. The chain is built from TRBV5-6 and TRBJ1-6, with D uncertain. Trimming pared 1 base from V and 8 bases from J, leaving 13 bases between. Germline V CDR1 and CDR2: SGHDT, YYEEEE. This CDR3 is 15 amino acids long. In nucleotides, the CDR3 is TGTGCCAGCAGCTTGCAGGCAGGAAGGCATTCACCCCTCCACTTT. Protein sequence: CASSLQAGRHSPLHF.

The rearrangement uses TRBV7-9 and TRBJ2-7, with 9 bases identical to TRBD1. CDR1 SEHNR and CDR2 FQNEAQ come from the germline V gene (reference sequence). The CDR3 spans 14 residues. Germline trimming cut 5 bases from V and 2 bases from J; bases unmatched to any gene: 4. The CDR3 sequence is CASSKGQGTYEQYF. CDR3 bases: TGTGCCAGCAGCAAAGGACAGGGGACCTACGAGCAGTACTTC.

The chain uses TRBV18 and TRBJ1-1; no definite D call. The V gene lost 4 bases and the J gene lost 5 bases, with 8 bases spanning the gap. The germline V gene encodes CDR1 KGHSH and CDR2 LQKENI. This CDR3 has 12 residues. CDR3: CASSLAGTEAFF. The CDR3 DNA is TGTGCCAGCTCACTGGCGGGAACTGAAGCTTTCTTT.

Here the CDR3 DNA reads TGCGCCAGCAGCCAAATAGGGGGGACAGCAGATACGCAGTATTTT. Its translation is CASSQIGGTADTQYF. The chain combines TRBV4-1 with TRBJ2-3; a possible D gene is TRBD1 (7 bases). This CDR3 region has 15 residues. V dropped 2 bases and J dropped 4 bases, with 13 bases sitting between them. The germline CDR1 and CDR2 sequences are MGHRA and YSYEKL.

J is TRBJ1-1 and V is TRBV27; D remains ambiguous. The germline V gene has CDR1 MNHEY and CDR2 SMNVEV (reference sequence). The CDR3 spans 12 residues. V was clipped by 3 bases and J by 1 base, with 3 bases between them. CDR3 region: CASSFQNTEAFF. Written as DNA, the CDR3 is TGTGCCAGCAGTTTTCAGAACACTGAAGCTTTCTTT.

V is TRBV6-5 and J is TRBJ1-2; 7 nucleotides line up with TRBD1. The CDR3 has 14 amino acids. Trimming took 7 bases from V and 3 from J; bases not matched to a gene: 8. Germline V gene lookup returns CDR1 MNHEY and CDR2 SVGAGI. The CDR3 sequence: CASKGTATDYGYTF. Here the CDR3 DNA reads TGTGCCAGCAAAGGGACAGCGACAGACTATGGCTACACCTTC.

The gene calls are TRBV29-1 and TRBJ2-1; 7 bases match TRBD2. The CDR3 runs 12 residues. Germline V gene lookup returns CDR1 SQVTM and CDR2 ANQGSEA. V was pared by 7 bases and J by 8 bases, with 8 bases of the junction left unmatched. This CDR3 is CSAGREADEQFF. Here the CDR3 DNA reads TGCAGCGCGGGGAGGGAAGCGGATGAGCAGTTCTTC.

This clone was picked up one time. The V gene is TRBV7-6, the J gene TRBJ2-1; possible D gene TRBD2, 5 bases. This CDR3 has 16 amino acids. V dropped 4 bases and J dropped 5 bases, with 18 bases sitting between them. CDR1 SGHVS and CDR2 FNYEAQ come from the germline V gene. The CDR3 DNA follows: TGTGCCAGCAGCTCACTCCCCCTGTCGCGGGACAATGAGCAGTTCTTC. It yields the protein CASSSLPLSRDNEQFF.

V and J are TRBV25-1 and TRBJ2-5; 11 bases fit TRBD2. In germline, CDR1 is MGHDK, CDR2 SYGVNS. The CDR3 spans 16 residues. The trim removed 7 bases at V and 9 bases at J, leaving 16 bases unmatched. The CDR3 here is CASKGSGGDDLGAQYF. CDR3 nucleotide sequence: TGTGCCAGCAAAGGTAGCGGGGGGGACGACCTAGGGGCCCAGTACTTC. The full variable domain, its missing parts supplied by reference TRBV25-1 and TRBJ2-5, is EADIYQTPRYLVIGTGKKITLECSQTMGHDKMYWYQQDPGMELHLIHYSYGVNSTEKGDLSSESTVSRIRTEHFPLTLESARPSHTSQYLCASKGSGGDDLGAQYFGPGTRLLVL.

The chain has TRBV7-8 and TRBJ1-1; 7 bases line up with TRBD1. There are 15 residues in the CDR3. Germline CDR1 reads SGHVS; CDR2 reads FQNEAQ. The ends lost 1 base at V and 1 base at J; junction bases unmatched: 3. Written as DNA, the CDR3 is TGTGCCAGCAGCTTAGGGGCAGGGGGGAACACTGAAGCTTTCTTT. This sequence encodes CASSLGAGGNTEAFF.

This clone has only one observation. CDR3: CASSPPGWGEKLFF. As DNA, the CDR3 is TGCGCCAGCAGCCCCCCGGGCTGGGGCGAAAAACTGTTTTTT. V is TRBV23-1 and J is TRBJ1-4; D possibly corresponds to TRBD1 (5 bases). TRBV23-1 is marked as an open reading frame, function uncertain. V lost 6 bases, J lost 8 bases, and 16 bases lay in between. The CDR3 has 14 amino acids.

This chain links TRBV6-5 with TRBJ1-2, with no clear D. In germline, CDR1 is MNHEY, CDR2 SVGAGI. The CDR3 extends over 16 amino acids. V gave up 0 bases and J gave up 2 bases, with 13 bases separating them. CDR3 loop: CASSYSIGRLNYGYTF. DNA for the CDR3: TGTGCCAGCAGTTACTCGATAGGCAGGCTAAACTATGGCTACACCTTC.

The genes are TRBV29-1 and TRBJ2-5; D may be TRBD1 (5 bases). CDR3 length: 12 residues. The V and J ends lost 7 bases and 3 bases respectively, with 12 bases between them. In germline, CDR1 is SQVTM, CDR2 ANQGSEA. CDR3 amino acids: CSAYTGEETQYF. CDR3 nucleotide sequence: TGCAGCGCGTATACAGGTGAAGAGACCCAGTACTTC.

The chain links TRBV6-4 to TRBJ2-3; 7 bases match TRBD2. The CDR3 runs 13 residues. Germline V CDR1 and CDR2: MRHNA, SNTAGT. With V trimmed by 5 bases and J by 2 bases, 1 base remained unmatched. CDR3 sequence: CASSRDYTDTQYF. The CDR3 DNA reads as TGTGCCAGCAGTAGGGACTACACAGATACGCAGTATTTT.

The chain has TRBV11-2 and TRBJ1-1; D gene ambiguous. Germline V lookup: CDR1 SGHAT, CDR2 FQNNGV. This CDR3 comprises 13 residues. V lost 6 bases and J lost 1, with 9 bases in between. The CDR3 is CASSYHGNTEAFF. The CDR3 region has the DNA TGTGCCAGCAGTTACCACGGGAACACTGAAGCTTTCTTT.

The rearrangement links TRBV4-1 to TRBJ1-2; D is perhaps TRBD1 (6 bases). This CDR3 spans 16 amino acids. Trimming removed 2 bases from V and 7 bases from J, with 20 bases in between. Germline V gene lookup returns CDR1 MGHRA and CDR2 YSYEKL. CDR3 sequence reads: CASSQKDSSPLFGYTF. The CDR3 DNA reads as TGCGCCAGCAGCCAAAAGGACAGTTCACCATTATTTGGCTACACCTTC.

The chain links TRBV11-3 to TRBJ2-1; no reliable D call. V lost 2 bases and J 4 bases, leaving 9 bases between the germline ends. Per the germline V gene, CDR1 is SGHNT and CDR2 is YENEEA. CDR3 size: 14 residues. The CDR3 DNA follows: TGTGCCAGCAGCTTATCATCAGAATACAATGAGCAGTTCTTC. Protein: CASSLSSEYNEQFF.

The rearrangement joins TRBV2 to TRBJ2-5, with 12 bases lining up with TRBD2. V lost 4 bases and J lost 2; bases outside the gene matches: 2. The CDR3 is made up of 15 amino acids. The V gene's germline CDR1 is SNHLY and CDR2 FYNNEI. This chain's CDR3 is CASSASGGAQETQYF. Here the CDR3 DNA reads TGTGCCAGCAGTGCTAGCGGGGGGGCACAAGAGACCCAGTACTTC.

Note on this clone: The sample holds other DNA sequences that translate to the same CDR3. The chain uses TRBV4-1 and TRBJ2-2; no firm D call. This CDR3 region has 14 residues. Germline values: CDR1 MGHRA, CDR2 YSYEKL. Trimming left V 4 bases short and J 1 base short, with 7 bases between. CDR3 nucleotides: TGCGCCAGCAGCCGCCCAGGGAACACCGGGGAGCTGTTTTTT. Encoded protein: CASSRPGNTGELFF.